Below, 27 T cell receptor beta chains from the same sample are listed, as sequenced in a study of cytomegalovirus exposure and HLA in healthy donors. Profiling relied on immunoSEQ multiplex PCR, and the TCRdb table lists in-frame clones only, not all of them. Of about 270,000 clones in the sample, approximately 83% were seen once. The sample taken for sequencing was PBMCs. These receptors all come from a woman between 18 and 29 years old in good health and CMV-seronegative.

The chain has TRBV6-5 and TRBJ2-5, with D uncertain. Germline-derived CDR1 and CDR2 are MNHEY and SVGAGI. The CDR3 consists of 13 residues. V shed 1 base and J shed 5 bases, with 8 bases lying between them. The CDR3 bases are TGTGCCAGCAGTTACTTAATGGAGGAGACCCAGTACTTC. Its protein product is CASSYLMEETQYF.

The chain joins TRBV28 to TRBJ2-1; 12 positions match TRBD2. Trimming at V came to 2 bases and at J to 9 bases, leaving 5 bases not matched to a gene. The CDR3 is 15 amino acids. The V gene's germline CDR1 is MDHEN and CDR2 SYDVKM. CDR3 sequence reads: CASSLRTSGMGEQFF. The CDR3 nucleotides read TGTGCCAGCAGTTTACGGACTAGCGGGATGGGTGAGCAGTTCTTC.

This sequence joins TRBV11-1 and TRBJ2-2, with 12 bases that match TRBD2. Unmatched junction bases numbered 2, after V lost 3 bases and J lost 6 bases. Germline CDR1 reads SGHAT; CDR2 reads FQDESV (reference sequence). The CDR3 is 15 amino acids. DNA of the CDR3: TGTGCCAGCAGCTTCCTAGCGGGAGGGTCCGGGGAGCTGTTTTTT. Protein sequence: CASSFLAGGSGELFF.

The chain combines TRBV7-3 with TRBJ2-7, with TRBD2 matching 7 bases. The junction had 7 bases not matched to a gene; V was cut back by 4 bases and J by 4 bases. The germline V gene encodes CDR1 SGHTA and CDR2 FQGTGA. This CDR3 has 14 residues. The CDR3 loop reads CASSSQGGGYEQYF. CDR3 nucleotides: TGTGCCAGCAGCTCCCAGGGCGGGGGTTACGAGCAGTACTTC.

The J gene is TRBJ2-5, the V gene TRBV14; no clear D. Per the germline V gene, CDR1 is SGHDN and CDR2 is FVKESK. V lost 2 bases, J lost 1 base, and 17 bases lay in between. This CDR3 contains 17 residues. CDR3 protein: CASSQYNPTPFQETQYF. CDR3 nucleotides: TGTGCCAGCAGCCAATATAACCCTACTCCCTTCCAAGAGACCCAGTACTTC.

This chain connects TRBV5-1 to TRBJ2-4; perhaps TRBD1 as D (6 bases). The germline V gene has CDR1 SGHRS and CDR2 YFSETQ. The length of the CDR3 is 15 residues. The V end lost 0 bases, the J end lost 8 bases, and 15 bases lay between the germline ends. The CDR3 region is CASSLVVGAGDIQYF. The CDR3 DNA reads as TGCGCCAGCAGCTTGGTGGTGGGGGCAGGGGACATTCAGTACTTC.

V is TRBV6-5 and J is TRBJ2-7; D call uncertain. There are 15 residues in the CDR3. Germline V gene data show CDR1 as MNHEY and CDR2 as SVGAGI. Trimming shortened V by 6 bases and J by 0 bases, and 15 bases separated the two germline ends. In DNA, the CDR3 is TGTGCCAGCAGCCTCGTCGTTAAGCCCTCCTACGAGCAGTACTTC. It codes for CASSLVVKPSYEQYF.

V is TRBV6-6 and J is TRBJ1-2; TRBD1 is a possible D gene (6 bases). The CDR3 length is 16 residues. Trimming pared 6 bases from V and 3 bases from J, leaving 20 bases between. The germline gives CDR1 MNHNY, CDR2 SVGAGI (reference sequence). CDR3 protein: CASSFPHRDRDYGYTF. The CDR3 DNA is TGTGCCAGCAGCTTCCCCCACAGGGATAGAGACTATGGCTACACCTTC.

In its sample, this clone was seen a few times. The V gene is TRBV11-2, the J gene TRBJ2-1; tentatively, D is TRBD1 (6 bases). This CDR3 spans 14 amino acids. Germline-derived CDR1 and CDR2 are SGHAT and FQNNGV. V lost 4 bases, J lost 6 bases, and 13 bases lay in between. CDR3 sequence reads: CASSSLSRGNEQFF. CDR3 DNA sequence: TGTGCCAGCAGCTCCCTGTCCAGGGGCAATGAGCAGTTCTTC.

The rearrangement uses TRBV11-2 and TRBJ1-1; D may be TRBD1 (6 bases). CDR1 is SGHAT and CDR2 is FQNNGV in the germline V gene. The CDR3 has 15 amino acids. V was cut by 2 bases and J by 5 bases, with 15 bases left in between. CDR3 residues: CASSLPHLGATEAFF. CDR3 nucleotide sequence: TGTGCCAGCAGCTTACCCCATCTGGGGGCAACTGAAGCTTTCTTT.

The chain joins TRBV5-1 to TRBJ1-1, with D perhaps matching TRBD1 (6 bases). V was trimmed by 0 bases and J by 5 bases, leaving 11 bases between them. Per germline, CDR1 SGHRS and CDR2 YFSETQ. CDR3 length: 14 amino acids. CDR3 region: CASSLAGQGTEAFF. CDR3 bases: TGCGCCAGCAGCTTGGCCGGGCAGGGGACTGAAGCTTTCTTT.

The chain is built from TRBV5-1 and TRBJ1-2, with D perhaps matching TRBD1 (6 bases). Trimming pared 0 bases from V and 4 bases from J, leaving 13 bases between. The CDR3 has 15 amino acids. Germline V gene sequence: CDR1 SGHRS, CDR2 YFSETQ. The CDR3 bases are TGCGCCAGCAGCTTGGCGAGGGGGTTAGGCTATGGCTACACCTTC. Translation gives CASSLARGLGYGYTF.

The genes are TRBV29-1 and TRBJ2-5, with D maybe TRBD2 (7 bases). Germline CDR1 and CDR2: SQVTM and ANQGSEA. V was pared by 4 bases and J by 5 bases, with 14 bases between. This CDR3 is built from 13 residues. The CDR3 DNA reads TGCAGCGTTGGTGAAGGGAGGGGGGAGACCCAGTACTTC. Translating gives CSVGEGRGETQYF. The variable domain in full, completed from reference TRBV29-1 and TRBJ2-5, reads SAVISQKPSRDICQRGTSLTIQCQVDSQVTMMFWYRQQPGQSLTLIATANQGSEATYESGFVIDKFPISRPNLTFSTLTVSNMSPEDSSIYLCSVGEGRGETQYFGPGTRLLVL.

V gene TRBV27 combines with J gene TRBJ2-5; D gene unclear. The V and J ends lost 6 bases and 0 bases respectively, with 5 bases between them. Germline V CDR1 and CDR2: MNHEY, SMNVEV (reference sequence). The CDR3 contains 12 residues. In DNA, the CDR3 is TGTGCCAGCAGCCTTGACCAAGAGACCCAGTACTTC. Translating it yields CASSLDQETQYF.

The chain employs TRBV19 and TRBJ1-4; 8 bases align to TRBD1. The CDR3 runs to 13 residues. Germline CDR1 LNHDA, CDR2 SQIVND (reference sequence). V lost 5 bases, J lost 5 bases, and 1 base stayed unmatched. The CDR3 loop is CASSWTGNEKLFF. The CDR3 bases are TGTGCCAGTAGTTGGACAGGGAATGAAAAACTGTTTTTT. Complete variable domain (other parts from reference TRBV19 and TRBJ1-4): DGGITQSPKYLFRKEGQNVTLSCEQNLNHDAMYWYRQDPGQGLRLIYYSQIVNDFQKGDIAEGYSVSREKKESFPLTVTSAQKNPTAFYLCASSWTGNEKLFFGSGTQLSVL.

CDR3 DNA: TGTGCCATCAGTGATCGGGACAGAAACATTCAGTACTTC. Amino acids: CAISDRDRNIQYF. The chain is built from TRBV10-3 and TRBJ2-4, with 7 bases identical to TRBD1. V dropped 3 bases and J dropped 6; count of bases not matched to a gene: 2. Per the germline V gene, CDR1 is ENHRY and CDR2 is SYGVKD. This CDR3 is built from 13 residues.

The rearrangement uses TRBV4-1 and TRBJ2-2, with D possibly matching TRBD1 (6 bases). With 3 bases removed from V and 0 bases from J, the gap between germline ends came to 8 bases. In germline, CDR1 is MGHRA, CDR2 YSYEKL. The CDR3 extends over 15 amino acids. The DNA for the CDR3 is TGCGCCAGCAGCCAGACAGGTACGAACACCGGGGAGCTGTTTTTT. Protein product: CASSQTGTNTGELFF.

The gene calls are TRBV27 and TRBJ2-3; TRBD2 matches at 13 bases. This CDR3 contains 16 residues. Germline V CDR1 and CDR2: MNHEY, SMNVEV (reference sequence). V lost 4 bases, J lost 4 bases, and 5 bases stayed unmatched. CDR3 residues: CASSWTSGRPADTQYF. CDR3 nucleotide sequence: TGTGCCAGCAGTTGGACTAGCGGGAGACCGGCAGATACGCAGTATTTT.

The CDR3 sequence: CASSRQGPGNTIYF. CDR3 sequence (DNA): TGTGCCAGCAGTAGACAGGGGCCTGGAAACACCATATATTTT. J is TRBJ1-3 and V is TRBV27, with TRBD1 matching over 8 bases. Unmatched junction bases numbered 2, after V lost 5 bases and J lost 2 bases. This CDR3 is built from 14 residues. Germline V gene lookup returns CDR1 MNHEY and CDR2 SMNVEV (reference sequence).

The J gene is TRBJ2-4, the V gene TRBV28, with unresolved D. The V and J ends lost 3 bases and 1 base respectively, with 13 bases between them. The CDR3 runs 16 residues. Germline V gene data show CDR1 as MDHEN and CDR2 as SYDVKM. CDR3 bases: TGTGCCAGCAGTTTGAACCTGGCTCTTGCCAAAAACATTCAGTACTTC. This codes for CASSLNLALAKNIQYF. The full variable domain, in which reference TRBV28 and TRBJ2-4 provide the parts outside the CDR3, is DVKVTQSSRYLVKRTGEKVFLECVQDMDHENMFWYRQDPGLGLRLIYFSYDVKMKEKGDIPEGYSVSREKKERFSLILESASTNQTSMYLCASSLNLALAKNIQYFGAGTRLSVL.

CDR3 amino acids: CASSLVANSPLHF. DNA for the CDR3: TGTGCCAGCAGCTTAGTGGCCAATTCACCCCTCCACTTT. The rearrangement links TRBV11-3 to TRBJ1-6, with D uncertain. The CDR3 spans 13 residues. The germline V gene has CDR1 SGHNT and CDR2 YENEEA. V was shortened by 1 base and J by 7 bases, with 5 bases between the two germline ends.

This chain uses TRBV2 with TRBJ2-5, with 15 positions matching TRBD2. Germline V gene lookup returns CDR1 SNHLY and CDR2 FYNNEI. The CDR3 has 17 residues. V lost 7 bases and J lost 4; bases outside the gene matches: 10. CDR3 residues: CASIAGLAGGWGETQYF. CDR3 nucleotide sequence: TGTGCCAGCATAGCGGGACTAGCGGGGGGCTGGGGAGAGACCCAGTACTTC.

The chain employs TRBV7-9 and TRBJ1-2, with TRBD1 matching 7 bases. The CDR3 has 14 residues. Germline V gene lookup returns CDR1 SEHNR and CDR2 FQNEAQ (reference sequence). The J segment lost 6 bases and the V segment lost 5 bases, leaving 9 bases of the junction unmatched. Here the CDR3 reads CASSHNGQVNGYTF. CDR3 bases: TGTGCCAGCAGCCATAACGGACAGGTTAATGGCTACACCTTC.

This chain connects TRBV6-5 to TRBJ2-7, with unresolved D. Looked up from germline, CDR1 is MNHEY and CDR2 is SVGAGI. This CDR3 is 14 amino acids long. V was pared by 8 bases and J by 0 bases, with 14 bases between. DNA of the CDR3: TGTGCCAGCCGTACGCACTCTGACTCCTACGAGCAGTACTTC. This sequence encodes CASRTHSDSYEQYF.

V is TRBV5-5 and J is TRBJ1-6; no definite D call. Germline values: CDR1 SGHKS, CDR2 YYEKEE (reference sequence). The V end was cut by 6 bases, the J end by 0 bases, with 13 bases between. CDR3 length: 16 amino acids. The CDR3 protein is CASTQFASSYNSPLHF. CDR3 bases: TGTGCCAGCACCCAATTCGCGAGCTCCTATAATTCACCCCTCCACTTT. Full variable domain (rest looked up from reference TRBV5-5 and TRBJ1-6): DAGVTQSPTHLIKTRGQQVTLRCSPISGHKSVSWYQQVLGQGPQFIFQYYEKEERGRGNFPDRFSARQFPNYSSELNVNALLLGDSALYLCASTQFASSYNSPLHFGNGTRLTVT.

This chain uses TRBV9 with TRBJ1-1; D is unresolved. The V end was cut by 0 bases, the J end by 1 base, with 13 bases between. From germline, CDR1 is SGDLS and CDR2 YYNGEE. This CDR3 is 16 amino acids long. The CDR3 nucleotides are TGTGCCAGCAGCGTAGCTAGTGGCAAGACGAACACTGAAGCTTTCTTT. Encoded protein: CASSVASGKTNTEAFF. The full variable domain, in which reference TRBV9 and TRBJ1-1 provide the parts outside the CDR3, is DSGVTQTPKHLITATGQRVTLRCSPRSGDLSVYWYQQSLDQGLQFLIQYYNGEERAKGNILERFSAQQFPDLHSELNLSSLELGDSALYFCASSVASGKTNTEAFFGQGTRLTVV.

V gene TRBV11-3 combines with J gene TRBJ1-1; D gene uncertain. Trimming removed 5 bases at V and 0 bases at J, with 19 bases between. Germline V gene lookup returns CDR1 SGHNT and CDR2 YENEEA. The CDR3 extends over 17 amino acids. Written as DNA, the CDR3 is TGTGCCAGCAGCCCGACCCCCGGATACAGATTGAACACTGAAGCTTTCTTT. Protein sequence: CASSPTPGYRLNTEAFF.